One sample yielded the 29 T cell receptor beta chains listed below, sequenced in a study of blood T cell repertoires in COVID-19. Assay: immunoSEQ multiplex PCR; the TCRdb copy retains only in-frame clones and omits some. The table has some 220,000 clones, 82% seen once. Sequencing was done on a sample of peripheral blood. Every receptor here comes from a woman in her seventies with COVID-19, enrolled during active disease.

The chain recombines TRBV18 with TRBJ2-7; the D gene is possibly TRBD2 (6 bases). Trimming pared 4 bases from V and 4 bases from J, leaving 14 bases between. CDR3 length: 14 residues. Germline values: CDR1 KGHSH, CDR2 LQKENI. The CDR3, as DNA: TGTGCCAGCTCACTACCGGGACTTACGTACGAGCAGTACTTC. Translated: CASSLPGLTYEQYF.

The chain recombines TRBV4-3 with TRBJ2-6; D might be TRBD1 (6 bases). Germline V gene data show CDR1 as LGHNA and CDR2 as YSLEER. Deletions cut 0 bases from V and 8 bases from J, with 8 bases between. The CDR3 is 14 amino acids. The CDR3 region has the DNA TGCGCCAGCAGCCAAGATCAGGGGACCAACGTCCTGACTTTC. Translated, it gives CASSQDQGTNVLTF.

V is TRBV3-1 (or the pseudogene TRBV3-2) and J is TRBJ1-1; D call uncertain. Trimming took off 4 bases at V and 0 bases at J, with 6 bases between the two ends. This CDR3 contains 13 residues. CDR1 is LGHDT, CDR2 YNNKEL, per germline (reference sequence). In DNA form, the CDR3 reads TGTGCCAGCAGCCTGTGGCTGAACACTGAAGCTTTCTTT. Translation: CASSLWLNTEAFF.

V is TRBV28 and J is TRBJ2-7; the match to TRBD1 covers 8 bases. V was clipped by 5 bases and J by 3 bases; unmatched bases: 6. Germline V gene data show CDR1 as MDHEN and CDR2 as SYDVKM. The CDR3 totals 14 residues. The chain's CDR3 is CASSVTGGGYEQYF. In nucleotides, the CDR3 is TGTGCCAGCAGTGTTACAGGGGGTGGCTACGAGCAGTACTTC.

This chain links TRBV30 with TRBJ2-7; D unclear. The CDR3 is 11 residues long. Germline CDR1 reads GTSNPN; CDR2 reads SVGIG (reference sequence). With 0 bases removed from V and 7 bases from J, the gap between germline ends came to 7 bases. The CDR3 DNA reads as TGTGCCTGGAGTGTACGCCGGGAGCAGTACTTC. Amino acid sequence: CAWSVRREQYF. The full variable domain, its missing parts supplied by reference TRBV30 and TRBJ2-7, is SQTIHQWPATLVQPVGSPLSLECTVEGTSNPNLYWYRQAAGRGLQLLFYSVGIGQISSEVPQNLSASRPQDRQFILSSKKLLLSDSGFYLCAWSVRREQYFGPGTRLTVT.

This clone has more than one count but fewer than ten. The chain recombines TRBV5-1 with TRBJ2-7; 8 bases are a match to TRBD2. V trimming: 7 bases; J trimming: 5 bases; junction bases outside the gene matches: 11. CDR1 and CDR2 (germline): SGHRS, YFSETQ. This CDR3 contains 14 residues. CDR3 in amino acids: CASPRSGSRHEQYF. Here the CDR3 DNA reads TGCGCCAGCCCTAGGAGCGGGAGTCGCCACGAGCAGTACTTC.

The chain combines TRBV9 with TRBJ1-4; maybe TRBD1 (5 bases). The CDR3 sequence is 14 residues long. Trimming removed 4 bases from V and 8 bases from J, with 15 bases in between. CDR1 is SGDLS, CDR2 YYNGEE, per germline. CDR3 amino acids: CASSPGGRTEKLFF. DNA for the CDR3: TGTGCCAGCAGCCCGGGGGGACGAACAGAAAAACTGTTTTTT.

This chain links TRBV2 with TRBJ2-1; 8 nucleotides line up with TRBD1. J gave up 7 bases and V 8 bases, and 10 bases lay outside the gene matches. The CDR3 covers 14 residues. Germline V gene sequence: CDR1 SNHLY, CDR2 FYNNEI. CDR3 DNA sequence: TGTGCCAGCTTACAGGGGGTTGGTTGGAATGAGCAGTTCTTC. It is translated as CASLQGVGWNEQFF.

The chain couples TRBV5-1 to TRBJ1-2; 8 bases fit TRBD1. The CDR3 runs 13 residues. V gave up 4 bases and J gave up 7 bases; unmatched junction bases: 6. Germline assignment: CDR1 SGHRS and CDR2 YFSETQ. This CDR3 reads CASSPQGASGYTF. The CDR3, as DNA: TGCGCCAGCAGCCCCCAGGGGGCCAGTGGCTACACCTTC.

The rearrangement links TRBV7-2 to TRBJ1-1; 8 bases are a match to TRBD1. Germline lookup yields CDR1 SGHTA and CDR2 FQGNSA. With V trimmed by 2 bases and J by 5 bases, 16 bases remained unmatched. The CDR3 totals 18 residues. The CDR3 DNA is TGTGCCAGCAGCTTACCCCGCCGTCCAGGGGGCGGATTTACTGAAGCTTTCTTT. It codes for CASSLPRRPGGGFTEAFF.

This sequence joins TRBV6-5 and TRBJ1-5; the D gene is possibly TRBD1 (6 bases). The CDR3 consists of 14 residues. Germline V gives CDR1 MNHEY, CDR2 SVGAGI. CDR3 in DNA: TGTTCCACCCGGAGGGGGGGGCCGGGTCAGCCCCAGCATTTT. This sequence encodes CSTRRGGPGQPQHF.

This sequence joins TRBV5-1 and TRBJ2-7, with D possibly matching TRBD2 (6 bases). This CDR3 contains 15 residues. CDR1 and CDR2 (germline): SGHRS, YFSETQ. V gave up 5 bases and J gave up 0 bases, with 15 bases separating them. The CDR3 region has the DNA TGCGCCAGCAGTCCCGGGAGTACGAGCTCCTACGAGCAGTACTTC. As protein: CASSPGSTSSYEQYF.

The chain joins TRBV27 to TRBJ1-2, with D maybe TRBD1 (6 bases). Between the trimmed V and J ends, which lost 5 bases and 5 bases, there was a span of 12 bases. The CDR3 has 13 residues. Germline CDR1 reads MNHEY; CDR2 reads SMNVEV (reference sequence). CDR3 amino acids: CASSPGQSYGYTF. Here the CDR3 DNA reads TGTGCCAGCAGTCCTGGACAGAGTTATGGCTACACCTTC.

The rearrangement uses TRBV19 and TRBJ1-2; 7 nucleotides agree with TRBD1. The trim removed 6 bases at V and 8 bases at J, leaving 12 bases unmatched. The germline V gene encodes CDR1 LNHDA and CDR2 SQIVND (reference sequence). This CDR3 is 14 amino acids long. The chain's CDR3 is CASRTGSGIGGYTF. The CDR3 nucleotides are TGTGCCAGTAGGACAGGGTCGGGGATCGGCGGCTACACCTTC.

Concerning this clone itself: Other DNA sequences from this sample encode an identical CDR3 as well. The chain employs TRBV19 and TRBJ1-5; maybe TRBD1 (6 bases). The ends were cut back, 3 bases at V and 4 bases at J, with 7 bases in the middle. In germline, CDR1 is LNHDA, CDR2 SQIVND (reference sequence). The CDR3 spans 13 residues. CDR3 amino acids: CASSIRGNQPQHF. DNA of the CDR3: TGTGCCAGTAGTATTAGGGGGAATCAGCCCCAGCATTTT.

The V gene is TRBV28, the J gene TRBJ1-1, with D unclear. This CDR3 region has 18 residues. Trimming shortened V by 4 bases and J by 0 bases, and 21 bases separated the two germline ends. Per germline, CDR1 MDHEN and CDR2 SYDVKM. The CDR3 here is CASSSLEADVFMNTEAFF. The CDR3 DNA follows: TGTGCCAGCAGTTCCCTCGAGGCAGACGTATTTATGAACACTGAAGCTTTCTTT. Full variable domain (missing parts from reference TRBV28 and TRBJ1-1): DVKVTQSSRYLVKRTGEKVFLECVQDMDHENMFWYRQDPGLGLRLIYFSYDVKMKEKGDIPEGYSVSREKKERFSLILESASTNQTSMYLCASSSLEADVFMNTEAFFGQGTRLTVV.

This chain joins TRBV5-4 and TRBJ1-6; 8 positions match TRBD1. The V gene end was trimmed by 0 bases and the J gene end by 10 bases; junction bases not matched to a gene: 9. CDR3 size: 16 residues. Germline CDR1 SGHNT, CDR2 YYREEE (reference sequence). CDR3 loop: CASSLAGGMSGSPLHF. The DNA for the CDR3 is TGTGCCAGCAGCTTGGCAGGGGGCATGAGCGGCTCACCCCTCCACTTT. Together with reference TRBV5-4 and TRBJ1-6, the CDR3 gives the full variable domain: ETGVTQSPTHLIKTRGQQVTLRCSSQSGHNTVSWYQQALGQGPQFIFQYYREEENGRGNFPPRFSGLQFPNYSSELNVNALELDDSALYLCASSLAGGMSGSPLHFGNGTRLTVT.

In DNA form, the CDR3 reads TGTGCCAGCAAAGGACAGGGGGCGGATTGGACCCAGTACTTC. Protein: CASKGQGADWTQYF. This chain uses TRBV2 with TRBJ2-5, with TRBD1 matching 11 bases. The CDR3 has 14 amino acids. The J segment lost 7 bases and the V segment lost 7 bases, leaving 8 bases of the junction unmatched. The germline gives CDR1 SNHLY, CDR2 FYNNEI.

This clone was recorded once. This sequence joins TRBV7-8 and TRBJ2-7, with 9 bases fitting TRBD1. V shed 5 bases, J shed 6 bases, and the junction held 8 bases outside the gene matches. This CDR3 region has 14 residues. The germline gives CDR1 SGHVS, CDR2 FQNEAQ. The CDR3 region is CASSQRQGQGEQYF. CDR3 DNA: TGTGCCAGCAGCCAAAGACAGGGACAGGGCGAGCAGTACTTC.

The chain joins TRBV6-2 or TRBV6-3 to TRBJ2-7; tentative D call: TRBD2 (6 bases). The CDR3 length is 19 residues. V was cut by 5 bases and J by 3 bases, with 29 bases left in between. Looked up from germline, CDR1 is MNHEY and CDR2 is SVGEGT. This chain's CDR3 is CASSALGSGVIFVSYEQYF. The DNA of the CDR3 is TGTGCCAGCAGTGCCCTAGGGTCGGGAGTAATTTTCGTCAGCTACGAGCAGTACTTC.

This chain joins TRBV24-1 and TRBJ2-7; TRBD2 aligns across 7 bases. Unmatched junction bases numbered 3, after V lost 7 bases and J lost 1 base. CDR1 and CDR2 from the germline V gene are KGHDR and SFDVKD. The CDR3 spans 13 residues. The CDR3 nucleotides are TGTGCCACCAGCACCGGGGGGTCCTACGAGCAGTACTTC. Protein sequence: CATSTGGSYEQYF.

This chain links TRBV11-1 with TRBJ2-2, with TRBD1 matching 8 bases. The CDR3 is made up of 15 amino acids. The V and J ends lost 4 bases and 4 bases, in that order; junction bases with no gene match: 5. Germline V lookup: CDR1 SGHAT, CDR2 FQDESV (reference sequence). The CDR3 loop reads CASSSDRALTGELFF. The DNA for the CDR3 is TGTGCCAGCAGCTCGGACAGGGCTCTCACCGGGGAGCTGTTTTTT.

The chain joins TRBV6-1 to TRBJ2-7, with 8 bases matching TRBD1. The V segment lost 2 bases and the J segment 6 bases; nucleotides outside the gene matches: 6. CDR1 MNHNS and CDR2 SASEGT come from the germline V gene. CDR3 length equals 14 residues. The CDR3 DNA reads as TGTGCCAGCAGTGAATCAGGGGGCACTGGCGAGCAGTACTTC. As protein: CASSESGGTGEQYF.

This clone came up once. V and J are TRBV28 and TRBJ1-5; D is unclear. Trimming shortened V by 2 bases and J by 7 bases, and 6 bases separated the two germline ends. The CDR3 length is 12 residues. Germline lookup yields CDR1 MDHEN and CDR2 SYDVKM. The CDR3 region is CASSLVIQPQHF. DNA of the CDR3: TGTGCCAGCAGTTTAGTTATCCAGCCCCAGCATTTT.

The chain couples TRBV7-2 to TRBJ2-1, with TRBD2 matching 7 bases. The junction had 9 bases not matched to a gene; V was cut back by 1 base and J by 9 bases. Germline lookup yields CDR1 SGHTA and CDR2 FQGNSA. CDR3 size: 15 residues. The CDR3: CASSLDGYGLGEQFF. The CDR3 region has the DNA TGTGCCAGCAGCTTAGACGGGTACGGACTAGGTGAGCAGTTCTTC.

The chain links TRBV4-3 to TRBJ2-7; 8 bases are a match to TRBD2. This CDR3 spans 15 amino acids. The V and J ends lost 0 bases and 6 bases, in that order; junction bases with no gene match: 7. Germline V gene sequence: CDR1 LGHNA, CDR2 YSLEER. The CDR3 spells CASSQDPGGPTEQYF. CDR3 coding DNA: TGCGCCAGCAGCCAAGATCCGGGAGGGCCTACCGAGCAGTACTTC.

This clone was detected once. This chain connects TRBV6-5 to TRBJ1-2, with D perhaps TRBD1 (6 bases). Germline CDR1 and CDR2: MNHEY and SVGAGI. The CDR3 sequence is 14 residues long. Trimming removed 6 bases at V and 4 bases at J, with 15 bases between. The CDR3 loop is CASSAERGIYGYTF. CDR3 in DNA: TGTGCCAGCAGCGCAGAGAGGGGGATCTATGGCTACACCTTC.

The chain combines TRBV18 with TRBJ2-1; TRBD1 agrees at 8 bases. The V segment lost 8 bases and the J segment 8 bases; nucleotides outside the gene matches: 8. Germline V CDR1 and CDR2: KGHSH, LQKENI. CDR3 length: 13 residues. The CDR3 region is CASIGQGGYEQFF. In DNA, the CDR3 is TGTGCCAGCATTGGACAGGGCGGCTATGAGCAGTTCTTC.

CDR3: CASSYSLGQLAEAFF. CDR3 coding DNA: TGTGCCAGCAGTTACTCGTTGGGGCAGTTAGCTGAAGCTTTCTTT. The chain recombines TRBV6-6 with TRBJ1-1; TRBD1 might be the D (5 bases). The V end was cut by 0 bases, the J end by 6 bases, with 14 bases between. The CDR3 extends over 15 amino acids. Germline V gene lookup returns CDR1 MNHNY and CDR2 SVGAGI (reference sequence).